This entry lists 17 T cell receptor beta chains sequenced from one sample in a study of low-dose radiotherapy and immunotherapy resistance in tumors. The time point was: after trial treatment. Treatment here: LDRT plus nivolumab, ipilimumab, low-dose cyclophosphamide and aspirin (RACIN trial). Alpha- and beta-chain coverage of first-strand cDNA came from TRAV- and TRBV-specific primers. With a V-primer adapter and a constant-region primer, TCRs were amplified for roughly 18 PCR cycles. TCRdb re-called the reads through MiXCR, storing one row per CDR3 protein. The sample gives approximately 42,000 distinct CDR3 sequences, less than 30% of which show up once; over 9% is in the top ten. Sequencing was performed on PBMCs, taken after low-dose radiotherapy plus immunotherapy. The receptors were sampled from a male donor with prostate cancer.

At least ten counts were recorded for this clonotype. The rearrangement links TRBV28 to TRBJ1-2, with D unclear. Germline lookup yields CDR1 MDHEN and CDR2 SYDVKM. Trimming took 6 bases from V and 4 from J, leaving 9 bases between them. The CDR3 consists of 12 residues. The chain's CDR3 is CASSRQPYGYTF. CDR3 in DNA: TGTGCCAGCAGCCGACAACCCTATGGCTACACCTTC.

This clonotype was counted many times. The chain recombines TRBV12-3 or TRBV12-4 with TRBJ1-5; 7 bases line up with TRBD1. Trimming at V came to 3 bases and at J to 4 bases, leaving 3 bases not matched to a gene. This CDR3 has 14 amino acids. The CDR3: CASSLGQSNQPQHF. The CDR3 DNA sequence: TGTGCCAGCAGTTTGGGACAGAGTAATCAGCCCCAGCATTTT.

A remark on this clonotype: With a far larger clone one base away, a read error is the likely cause. The chain combines TRBV10-3 with TRBJ2-7; 7 nucleotides line up with TRBD2. V was clipped by 0 bases and J by 7 bases; unmatched bases: 24. This CDR3 contains 20 residues. CDR1 is ENHRY, CDR2 SYGVKD, per germline. The CDR3 DNA sequence: TGTGCCATCAGTGAGTCTCCGGGGACGGGGCTAGCGGCCGCTTACAATGAGCAGTACTTC. This sequence encodes CAISESPGTGLAAAYNEQYF.

V gene TRBV5-1 combines with J gene TRBJ1-5; 7 nucleotides line up with TRBD1. Trimming at V came to 4 bases and at J to 7 bases, leaving 8 bases not matched to a gene. This CDR3 is 14 amino acids long. Per the germline V gene, CDR1 is SGHRS and CDR2 is YFSETQ. The CDR3 loop reads CASSPNRGGQPQHF. DNA of the CDR3: TGCGCCAGCAGCCCAAACAGGGGTGGACAGCCCCAGCATTTT.

The genes are TRBV24-1 and TRBJ2-6; D is possibly TRBD1 (6 bases). CDR1 is KGHDR, CDR2 SFDVKD, per germline. With 3 bases removed from V and 2 bases from J, the gap between germline ends came to 10 bases. The CDR3 has 16 amino acids. The CDR3 coding sequence is TGTGCCACCAGTGATACAGGGATCGCTGGGGCCAACGTCCTGACTTTC. Its protein is CATSDTGIAGANVLTF.

This clonotype is judged medium-sized. This chain uses TRBV19 with TRBJ1-2; the D is unclear. Between the trimmed V and J ends, which lost 7 bases and 0 bases, there was a span of 15 bases. Germline lookup yields CDR1 LNHDA and CDR2 SQIVND (reference sequence). The CDR3 sequence is 15 residues long. Written as DNA, the CDR3 is TGTGCCAGTAATCAAGGCTACGAAACTAACTATGGCTACACCTTC. It codes for CASNQGYETNYGYTF.

In this sample, this clonotype turned up many times. The chain combines TRBV30 with TRBJ1-2; maybe TRBD1 (5 bases). Germline values: CDR1 GTSNPN, CDR2 SVGIG (reference sequence). The CDR3 consists of 15 residues. V was clipped by 0 bases and J by 8 bases, with 19 bases between them. DNA of the CDR3: TGTGCCTGGAGTGTGACCCGCAGGGTGGTGAGCGGCTACACCTTC. It yields the protein CAWSVTRRVVSGYTF.

This clonotype was found once. This likely stems from a read error, as it lies one base from a far larger clone. The chain recombines TRBV25-1 with TRBJ2-7, with no clear D. Deletions cut 4 bases from V and 7 bases from J, with 11 bases between. The CDR3 is made up of 12 amino acids. Germline V gene data show CDR1 as MGHDK and CDR2 as SYGVNS. CDR3 bases: TGTGCCAGCAGTGCCCTAGTCGGGGAGCAGTACTTC. Translation gives CASSALVGEQYF.

This clonotype has ten or more counts. The chain couples TRBV5-1 to TRBJ2-6; D is ambiguous. Trimming left V 0 bases short and J 0 bases short, with 4 bases between. The CDR3 has 15 amino acids. CDR1 and CDR2 from the germline V gene are SGHRS and YFSETQ. The chain's CDR3 is CASSLENSGANVLTF. CDR3 DNA sequence: TGCGCCAGCAGCTTGGAAAACTCTGGGGCCAACGTCCTGACTTTC.

This clonotype was observed at least ten times. The rearrangement joins TRBV19 to TRBJ1-2; no definite D call. This CDR3 has 17 amino acids. The ends were cut back, 5 bases at V and 0 bases at J, with 19 bases in the middle. CDR1 and CDR2 from the germline V gene are LNHDA and SQIVND (reference sequence). In nucleotides, the CDR3 is TGTGCCAGTAGTGGAGAAAGGACCGGACCGACTAACTATGGCTACACCTTC. It specifies CASSGERTGPTNYGYTF.

The V call is TRBV28, the J call TRBJ2-7; a weak D match, TRBD1 (6 bases). Per germline, CDR1 MDHEN and CDR2 SYDVKM. V dropped 3 bases and J dropped 2 bases, with 11 bases sitting between them. The CDR3 spans 14 residues. The CDR3 protein is CASSFPRGTYEQYF. The CDR3 nucleotides are TGTGCCAGCAGTTTTCCCAGGGGAACCTACGAGCAGTACTTC.

This clonotype was seen ten or more times. The V call is TRBV28, the J call TRBJ2-2; no clear D gene. CDR1 and CDR2 from the germline V gene are MDHEN and SYDVKM. The length of the CDR3 is 12 residues. Trimming left V 4 bases short and J 3 bases short, with 3 bases between. The CDR3 DNA sequence: TGTGCCAGCAGTTATTACACCGGGGAGCTGTTTTTT. Translated, it gives CASSYYTGELFF.

This clonotype was recorded many times. The chain employs TRBV7-9 and TRBJ1-6; TRBD1 matches 7 bases. This CDR3 comprises 14 residues. Germline CDR1 SEHNR, CDR2 FQNEAQ (reference sequence). The trim removed 5 bases at V and 7 bases at J, leaving 5 bases unmatched. In nucleotides, the CDR3 is TGTGCCAGCAGCACGACAGGGAGAAATTCACCCCTCCACTTT. Its protein product is CASSTTGRNSPLHF.

The V call is TRBV24-1, the J call TRBJ2-5; D remains unclear. With 4 bases removed from V and 3 bases from J, the gap between germline ends came to 11 bases. The germline gives CDR1 KGHDR, CDR2 SFDVKD. CDR3 size: 14 residues. The CDR3 region is CATSDPSKEETQYF. CDR3 nucleotides: TGTGCCACCAGTGACCCCAGTAAAGAAGAGACCCAGTACTTC.

At least ten counts were recorded for this clonotype. The rearrangement uses TRBV5-1 and TRBJ2-1, with 7 bases identical to TRBD2. In germline, CDR1 is SGHRS, CDR2 YFSETQ. Unmatched junction bases numbered 12, after V lost 4 bases and J lost 8 bases. CDR3 length equals 15 residues. DNA of the CDR3: TGCGCCAGCAGCCCAGGACTAGTAGGATACGATGAGCAGTTCTTC. This sequence encodes CASSPGLVGYDEQFF.

Many counts were recorded for this clonotype. This rearrangement joins TRBV7-4 to TRBJ2-7, with TRBD2 matching over 10 bases. Germline V gives CDR1 SGHVT, CDR2 SQSDAQ. The CDR3 consists of 18 residues. With 2 bases clipped from V and 4 bases from J, the junction kept 14 bases outside the gene matches. CDR3 coding DNA: TGTGCCAGCAGCTTACGGCTAGCGGGAGCGCAAGGAAGGTACGAGCAGTACTTC. Translation gives CASSLRLAGAQGRYEQYF.

This clonotype occurred many times. The J gene is TRBJ1-1, the V gene TRBV29-1; possible D gene TRBD1, 5 bases. The CDR3 is 10 residues long. Trimming took 4 bases from V and 8 from J, leaving 8 bases between them. Germline CDR1 and CDR2: SQVTM and ANQGSEA. In nucleotides, the CDR3 is TGCAGCGTTGTCAGGACAGAAGCTTTCTTT. Amino acid sequence: CSVVRTEAFF. The full variable domain, in which reference TRBV29-1 and TRBJ1-1 provide the parts outside the CDR3, is SAVISQKPSRDICQRGTSLTIQCQVDSQVTMMFWYRQQPGQSLTLIATANQGSEATYESGFVIDKFPISRPNLTFSTLTVSNMSPEDSSIYLCSVVRTEAFFGQGTRLTVV.